This T cell receptor beta chain comes out of a study of response to subunit inactivated influenza vaccine. Trimming removed 0 bases from V and 3 bases from J, with 13 bases in between. Germline V gene sequence: CDR1 SGHRS, CDR2 YFSETQ. CDR3 length: 15 residues. Study outcomes and limitations: T cells newly recruited by each seasonal influenza vaccination are few, the authors suggested.

TCRdb analysed the RT-PCR reads with MiXCR anew, one entry per CDR3 protein. This sample has about 570,000 distinct CDR3 sequences, with about 11% found just once. The sample holds a few counts of this clonotype. Its specificity is not known. The receptor's source is a man in his fifties who received an inactivated influenza vaccine. The sample in question was PBMCs from blood, obtained on the day of vaccination. The V and J genes are TRBV5-1 and TRBJ2-7; no reliable D call. The CDR3 region has the DNA TGCGCCAGCAGCTTGGCCCGGGCCTTCCTCTACGAGCAGTACTTC. Its protein product is CASSLARAFLYEQYF.